Listed here is a single TCR beta chain. Its antigen is currently unknown. This entry belongs to a study of graft-versus-host responses after intestinal transplantation. The study, taken as a whole, reports: GvH clones appeared in recipient marrow, some first in ileum or blood. Maximum circulating GvH clone levels tracked with early post-transplant HvG decreases.

CDR3 length: 17 amino acids. V lost 5 bases and J 6 bases, leaving 20 bases between the germline ends. Germline CDR1 SGHTA, CDR2 FQGNSA. TCRdb's table, derived via immunoSEQ multiplex PCR, lists solely in-frame clones and lacks some. This table has 80,000 to 100,000 clones, roughly 91% appearing once. Material: unstimulated CD4+ T cells sorted from spleen or lymph node cells, obtained before transplant. The receptor was isolated from a human donor who was the organ donor for an intestinal transplant. This chain links TRBV7-2 with TRBJ1-6, with D unclear. This chain's CDR3 is CASSSLVFGTVNSPLHF. CDR3 coding DNA: TGTGCCAGCAGCAGCTTGGTCTTCGGAACAGTTAATTCACCCCTCCACTTT.